This T cell receptor beta chain was captured in a study of blood T cell repertoires in COVID-19. The method was immunoSEQ multiplex PCR; TCRdb's version includes in-frame clones alone and lacks a portion of them. The profile covers 200,000 to 300,000 clones, with around nine tenths appearing a single time and around 1.5% taken by the ten largest. From germline, CDR1 is LGHNT and CDR2 FRNRAP. The V gene lost 0 bases and the J gene lost 9 bases, with 8 bases spanning the gap. This CDR3 region has 12 residues. Specimen: peripheral blood. This TCR was sampled from a woman aged 55-69 years who had recovered from COVID-19. The gene calls are TRBV12-5 and TRBJ2-5; no firm D call. The CDR3 is CASGLVHLPQYF. In DNA, the CDR3 is TGTGCTAGTGGTTTGGTACATCTTCCCCAGTACTTC.